The TCR beta chain described here comes from a study of vaccination and CD4 T cells after COVID-19. Study-wide background: The stimulus for the cells was overlapping spike peptides derived from SARS-CoV-2, HCoV-NL63, HCoV-OC43 and HCoV-229E.

Treatment given: approximately 9-day PBMC culture with coronavirus spike peptide pools or control peptides (ViraFEST assay). Cell culture was performed with around 2 million PBMCs per well in the presence of about 9.3 IU/ml IL-2 and 7.5 to 10 ug/ml peptide pools. As to this clonotype: Its antigen is unidentified.

Trimming removed 0 bases at V and 6 bases at J, with 15 bases between. CDR3 length equals 15 residues. Germline V gives CDR1 LGHNA, CDR2 YSLEER. With the Oncomine TCR Beta short-read assay, DNA from cultured CD4+ T cells was sequenced. TCRdb analysed the PCR reads with MiXCR anew, one entry per CDR3 protein. In the table there are under 20,000 distinct CDR3 sequences, approximately 33% of which are singletons. The chain joins TRBV4-3 to TRBJ2-7; D might be TRBD1 (5 bases). The receptor comes from a human donor with COVID-19. The material sequenced was cultured CD4+ T cells from blood. CDR3 sequence (DNA): TGCGCCAGCAGCCAAGATTCGGACACAGAGACCGAGCAGTACTTC. It is translated as CASSQDSDTETEQYF.